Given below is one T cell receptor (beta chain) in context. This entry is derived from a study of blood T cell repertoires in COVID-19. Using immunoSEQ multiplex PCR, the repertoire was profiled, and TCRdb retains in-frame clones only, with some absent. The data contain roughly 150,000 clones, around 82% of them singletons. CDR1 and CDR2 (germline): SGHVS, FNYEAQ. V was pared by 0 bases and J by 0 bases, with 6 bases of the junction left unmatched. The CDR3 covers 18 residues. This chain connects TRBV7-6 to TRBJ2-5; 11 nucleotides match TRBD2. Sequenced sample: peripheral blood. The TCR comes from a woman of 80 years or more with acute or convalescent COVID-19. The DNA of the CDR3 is TGTGCCAGCAGCTTAGCGGCTAGCGGGGGGCCTTACCAAGAGACCCAGTACTTC. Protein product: CASSLAASGGPYQETQYF.